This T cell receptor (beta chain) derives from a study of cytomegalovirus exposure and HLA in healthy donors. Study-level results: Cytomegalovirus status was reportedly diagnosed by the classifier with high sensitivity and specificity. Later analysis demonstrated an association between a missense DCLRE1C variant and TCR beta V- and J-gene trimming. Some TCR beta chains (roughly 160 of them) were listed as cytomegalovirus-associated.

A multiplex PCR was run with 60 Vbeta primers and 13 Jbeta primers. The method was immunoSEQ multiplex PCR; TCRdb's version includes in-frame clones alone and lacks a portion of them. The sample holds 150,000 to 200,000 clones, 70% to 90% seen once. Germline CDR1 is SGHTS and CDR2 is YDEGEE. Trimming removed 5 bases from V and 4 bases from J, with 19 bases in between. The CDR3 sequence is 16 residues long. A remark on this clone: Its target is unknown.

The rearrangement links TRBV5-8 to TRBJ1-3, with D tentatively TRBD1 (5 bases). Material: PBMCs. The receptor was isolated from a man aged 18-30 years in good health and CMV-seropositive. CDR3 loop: CASRAWGVVIGNTIYF. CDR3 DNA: TGTGCCAGCAGGGCCTGGGGGGTTGTCATCGGAAACACCATATATTTT.